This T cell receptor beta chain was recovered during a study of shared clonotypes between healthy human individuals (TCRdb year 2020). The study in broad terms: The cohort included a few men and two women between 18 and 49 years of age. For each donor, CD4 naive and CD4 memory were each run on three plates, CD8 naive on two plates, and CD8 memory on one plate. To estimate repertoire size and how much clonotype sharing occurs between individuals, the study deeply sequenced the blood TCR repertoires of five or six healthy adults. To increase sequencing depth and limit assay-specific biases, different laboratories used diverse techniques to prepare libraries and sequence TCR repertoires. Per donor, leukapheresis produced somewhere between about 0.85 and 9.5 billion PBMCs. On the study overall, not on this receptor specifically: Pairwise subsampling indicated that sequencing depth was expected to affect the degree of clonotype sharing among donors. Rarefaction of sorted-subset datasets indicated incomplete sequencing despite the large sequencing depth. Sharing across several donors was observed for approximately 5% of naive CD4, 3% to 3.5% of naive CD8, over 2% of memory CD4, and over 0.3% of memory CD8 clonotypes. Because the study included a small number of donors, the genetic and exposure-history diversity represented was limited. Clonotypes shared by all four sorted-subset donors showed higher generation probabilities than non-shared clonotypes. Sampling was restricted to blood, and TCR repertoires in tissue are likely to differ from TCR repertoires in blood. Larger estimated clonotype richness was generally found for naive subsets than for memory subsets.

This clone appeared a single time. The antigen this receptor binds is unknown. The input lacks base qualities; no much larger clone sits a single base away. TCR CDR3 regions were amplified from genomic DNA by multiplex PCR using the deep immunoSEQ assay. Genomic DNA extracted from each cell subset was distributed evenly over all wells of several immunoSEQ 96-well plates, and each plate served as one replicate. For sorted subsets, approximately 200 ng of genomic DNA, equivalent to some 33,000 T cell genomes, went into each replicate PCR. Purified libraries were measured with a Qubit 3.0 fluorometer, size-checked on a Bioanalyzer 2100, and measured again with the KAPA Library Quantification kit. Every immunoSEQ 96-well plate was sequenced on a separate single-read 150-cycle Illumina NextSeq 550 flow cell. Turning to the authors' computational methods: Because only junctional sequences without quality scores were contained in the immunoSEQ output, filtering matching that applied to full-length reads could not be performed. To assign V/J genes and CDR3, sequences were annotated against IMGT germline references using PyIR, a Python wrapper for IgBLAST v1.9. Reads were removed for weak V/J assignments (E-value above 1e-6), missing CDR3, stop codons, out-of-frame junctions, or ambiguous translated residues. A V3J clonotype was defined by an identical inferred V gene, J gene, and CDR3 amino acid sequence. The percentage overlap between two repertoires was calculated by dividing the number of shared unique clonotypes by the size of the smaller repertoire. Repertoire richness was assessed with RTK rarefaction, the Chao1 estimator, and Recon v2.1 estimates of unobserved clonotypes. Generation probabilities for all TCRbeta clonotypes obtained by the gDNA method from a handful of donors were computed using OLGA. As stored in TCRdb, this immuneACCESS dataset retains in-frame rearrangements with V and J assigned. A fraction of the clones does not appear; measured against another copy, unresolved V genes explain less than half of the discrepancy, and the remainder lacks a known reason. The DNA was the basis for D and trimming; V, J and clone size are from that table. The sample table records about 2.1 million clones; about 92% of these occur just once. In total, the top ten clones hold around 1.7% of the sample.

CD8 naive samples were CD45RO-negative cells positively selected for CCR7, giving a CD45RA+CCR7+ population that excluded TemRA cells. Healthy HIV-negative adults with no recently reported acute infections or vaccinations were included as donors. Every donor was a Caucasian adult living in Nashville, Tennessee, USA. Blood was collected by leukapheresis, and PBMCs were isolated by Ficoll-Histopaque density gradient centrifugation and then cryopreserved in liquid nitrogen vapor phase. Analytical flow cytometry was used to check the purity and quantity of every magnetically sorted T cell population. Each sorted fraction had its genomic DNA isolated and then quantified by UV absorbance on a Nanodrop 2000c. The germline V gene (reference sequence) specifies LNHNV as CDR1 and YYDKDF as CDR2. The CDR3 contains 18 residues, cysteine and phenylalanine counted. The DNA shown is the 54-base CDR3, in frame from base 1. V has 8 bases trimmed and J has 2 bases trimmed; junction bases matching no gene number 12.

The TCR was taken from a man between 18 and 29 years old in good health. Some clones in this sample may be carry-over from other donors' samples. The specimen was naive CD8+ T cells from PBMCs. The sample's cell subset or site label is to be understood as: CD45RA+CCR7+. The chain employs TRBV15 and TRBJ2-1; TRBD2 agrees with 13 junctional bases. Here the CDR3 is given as CATVPGTSGKITYNEQFF. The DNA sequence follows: TGTGCCACCGTGCCGGGGACTAGCGGGAAAATAACCTACAATGAGCAGTTCTTC. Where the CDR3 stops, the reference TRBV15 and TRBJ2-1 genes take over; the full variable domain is DAMVIQNPRYQVTQFGKPVTLSCSQTLNHNVMYWYQQKSSQAPKLLFHYYDKDFNNEADTPDNFQSRRPNTSFCFLDIRSPGLGDTAMYLCATVPGTSGKITYNEQFFGPGTRLTVL.